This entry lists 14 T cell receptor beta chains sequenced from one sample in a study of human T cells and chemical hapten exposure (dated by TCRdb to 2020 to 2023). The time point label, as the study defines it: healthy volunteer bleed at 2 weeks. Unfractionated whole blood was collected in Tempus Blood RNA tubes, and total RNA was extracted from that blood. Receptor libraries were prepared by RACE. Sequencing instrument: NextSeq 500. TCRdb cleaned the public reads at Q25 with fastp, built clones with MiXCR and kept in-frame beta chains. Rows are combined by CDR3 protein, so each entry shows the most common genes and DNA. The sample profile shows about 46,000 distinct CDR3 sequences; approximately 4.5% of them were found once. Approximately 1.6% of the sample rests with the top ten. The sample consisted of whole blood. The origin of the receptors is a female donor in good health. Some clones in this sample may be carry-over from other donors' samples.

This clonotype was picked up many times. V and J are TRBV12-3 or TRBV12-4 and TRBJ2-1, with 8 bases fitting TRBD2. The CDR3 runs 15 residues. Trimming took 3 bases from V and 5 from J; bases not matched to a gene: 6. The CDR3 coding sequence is TGTGCCAGCAGTTTCGGGCGGGGGGACCACAATGAGCAGTTCTTC. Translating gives CASSFGRGDHNEQFF.

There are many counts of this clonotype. The CDR3 sequence is CAISERQGSGANVLTF. The CDR3 coding sequence is TGTGCCATCAGTGAGAGACAGGGCTCTGGGGCCAACGTCCTGACTTTC. V usage is TRBV10-3 and J usage is TRBJ2-6; 7 bases match TRBD1. The CDR3 extends over 16 amino acids. The germline CDR1 and CDR2 sequences are ENHRY and SYGVKD. J lost 0 bases, V lost 2 bases, and 1 base had no gene match.

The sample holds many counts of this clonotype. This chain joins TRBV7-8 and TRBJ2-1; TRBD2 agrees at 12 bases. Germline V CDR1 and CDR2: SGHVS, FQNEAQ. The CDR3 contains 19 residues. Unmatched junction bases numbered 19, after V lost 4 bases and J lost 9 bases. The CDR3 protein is CASSSWTSGEFLASSEQFF. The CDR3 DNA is TGTGCCAGCAGCTCTTGGACTAGCGGGGAGTTCCTAGCTTCTAGTGAGCAGTTCTTC.

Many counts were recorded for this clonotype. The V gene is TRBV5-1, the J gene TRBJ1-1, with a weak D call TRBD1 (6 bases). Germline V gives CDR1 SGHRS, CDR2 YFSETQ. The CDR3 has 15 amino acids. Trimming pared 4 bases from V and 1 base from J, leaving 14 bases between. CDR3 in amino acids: CASSLNGGGNTEAFF. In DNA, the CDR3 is TGCGCCAGCAGCCTAAACGGAGGGGGGAACACTGAAGCTTTCTTT.

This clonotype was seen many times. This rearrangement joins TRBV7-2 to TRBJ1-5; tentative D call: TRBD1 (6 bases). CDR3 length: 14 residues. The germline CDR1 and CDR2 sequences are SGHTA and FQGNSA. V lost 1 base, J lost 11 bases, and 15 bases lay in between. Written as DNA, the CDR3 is TGTGCCAGCAGCTTAGACCAGACAGGTTCGGCCCAGCATTTT. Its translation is CASSLDQTGSAQHF.

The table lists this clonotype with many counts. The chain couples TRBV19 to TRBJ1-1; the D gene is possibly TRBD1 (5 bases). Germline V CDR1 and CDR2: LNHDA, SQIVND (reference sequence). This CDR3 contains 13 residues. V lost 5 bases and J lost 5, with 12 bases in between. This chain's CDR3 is CASSVQGETEAFF. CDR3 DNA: TGTGCCAGTAGTGTGCAGGGTGAAACTGAAGCTTTCTTT.

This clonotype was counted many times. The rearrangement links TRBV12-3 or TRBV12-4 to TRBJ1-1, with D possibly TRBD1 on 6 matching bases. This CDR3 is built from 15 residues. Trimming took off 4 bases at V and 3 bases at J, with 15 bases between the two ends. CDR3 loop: CASSSGRGPDTEAFF. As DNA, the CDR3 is TGTGCCAGCAGTTCCGGCAGGGGCCCGGACACTGAAGCTTTCTTT.

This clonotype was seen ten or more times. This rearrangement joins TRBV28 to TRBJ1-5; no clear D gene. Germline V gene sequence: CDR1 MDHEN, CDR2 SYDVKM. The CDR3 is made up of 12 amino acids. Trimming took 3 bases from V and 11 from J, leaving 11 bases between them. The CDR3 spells CASSFWNLAQHF. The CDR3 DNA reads TGTGCCAGCAGTTTTTGGAATTTGGCCCAGCATTTT. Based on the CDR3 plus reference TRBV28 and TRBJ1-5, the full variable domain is DVKVTQSSRYLVKRTGEKVFLECVQDMDHENMFWYRQDPGLGLRLIYFSYDVKMKEKGDIPEGYSVSREKKERFSLILESASTNQTSMYLCASSFWNLAQHFGDGTRLSIL.

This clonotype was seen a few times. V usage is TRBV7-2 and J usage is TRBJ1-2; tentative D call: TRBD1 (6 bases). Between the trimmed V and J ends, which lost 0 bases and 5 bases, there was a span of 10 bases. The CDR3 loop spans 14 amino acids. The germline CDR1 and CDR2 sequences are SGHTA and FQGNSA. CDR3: CASSLAAGAYGYTF. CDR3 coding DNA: TGTGCCAGCAGCTTAGCGGCAGGGGCATATGGCTACACCTTC.

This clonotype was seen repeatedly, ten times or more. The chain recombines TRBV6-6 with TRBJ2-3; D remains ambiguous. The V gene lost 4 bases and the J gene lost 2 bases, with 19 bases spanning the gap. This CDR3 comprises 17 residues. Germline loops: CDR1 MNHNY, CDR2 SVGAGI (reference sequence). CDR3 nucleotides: TGTGCCAGCAGTTCCCCGCGGTCCGGCACACTCACAGATACGCAGTATTTT. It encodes CASSSPRSGTLTDTQYF.

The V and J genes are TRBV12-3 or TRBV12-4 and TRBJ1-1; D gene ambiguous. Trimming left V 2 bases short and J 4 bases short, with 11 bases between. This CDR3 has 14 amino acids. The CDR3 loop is CASSLIPPGTEAFF. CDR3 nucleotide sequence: TGTGCCAGCAGTTTAATTCCCCCGGGCACTGAAGCTTTCTTT.

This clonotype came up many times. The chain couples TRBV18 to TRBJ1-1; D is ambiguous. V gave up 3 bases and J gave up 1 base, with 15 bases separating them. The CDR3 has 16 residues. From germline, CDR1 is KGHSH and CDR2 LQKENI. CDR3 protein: CASSPNPPGKNTEAFF. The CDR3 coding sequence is TGTGCCAGCTCACCCAATCCGCCGGGGAAGAACACTGAAGCTTTCTTT.

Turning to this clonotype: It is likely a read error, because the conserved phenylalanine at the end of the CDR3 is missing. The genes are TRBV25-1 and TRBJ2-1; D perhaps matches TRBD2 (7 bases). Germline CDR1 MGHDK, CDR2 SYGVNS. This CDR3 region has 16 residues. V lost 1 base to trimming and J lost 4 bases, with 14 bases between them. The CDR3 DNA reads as TGTGCCAGCAGTGAATTTGGGGGGGCCTCATACAATGAGCAGTTCTCC. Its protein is CASSEFGGASYNEQFS.

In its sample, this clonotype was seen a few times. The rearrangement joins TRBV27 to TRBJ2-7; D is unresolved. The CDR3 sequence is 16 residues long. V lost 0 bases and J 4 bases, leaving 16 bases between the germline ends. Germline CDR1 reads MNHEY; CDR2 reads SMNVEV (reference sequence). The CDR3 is CASSLSLRPTVYEQYF. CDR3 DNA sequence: TGTGCCAGCAGTTTATCGCTACGGCCGACCGTGTACGAGCAGTACTTC.